One and the same sample provided the 19 T cell receptor beta chains below, sequenced in a study of cytomegalovirus exposure and HLA in healthy donors (dated by TCRdb to about 2017). Libraries were made using the immunoSEQ multiplex PCR assay. For the multiplex PCR, a mixture combining 60 forward primers for TCR Vbeta segments and 13 reverse primers for TCR Jbeta segments was used. The table was pulled from immuneACCESS by TCRdb, which kept in-frame rearrangements only. Such tables lose some clones; where checked, under half of the loss comes from unresolved V genes, and the rest has no known cause. A total of approximately 120,000 clones appear in this sample, 65% to 80% of them only once. Over 10% of the sample lies in the top ten. The sample was PBMCs. The receptor set was obtained from a woman aged 55-70 years in good health and CMV-seropositive.

The chain links TRBV11-1 to TRBJ2-3, with D maybe TRBD1 (5 bases). V was cut by 3 bases and J by 0 bases, with 10 bases left in between. The CDR3 loop spans 15 amino acids. Germline CDR1 and CDR2: SGHAT and FQDESV (reference sequence). CDR3 region: CASSLTVPSTDTQYF. The CDR3, as DNA: TGTGCCAGCAGCTTGACAGTTCCCAGCACAGATACGCAGTATTTT.

This clone was counted a few times. The V call is TRBV19, the J call TRBJ2-5; TRBD1 matches 9 bases. The CDR3 contains 16 residues. The V segment lost 3 bases and the J segment 1 base; nucleotides outside the gene matches: 6. Germline V gene lookup returns CDR1 LNHDA and CDR2 SQIVND (reference sequence). CDR3 region: CASSMWDREGQETQYF. The CDR3 region has the DNA TGTGCCAGTAGTATGTGGGACAGGGAGGGCCAAGAGACCCAGTACTTC.

This chain connects TRBV7-9 to TRBJ2-7; 7 bases line up with TRBD1. The CDR3 has 16 amino acids. Germline loops: CDR1 SEHNR, CDR2 FQNEAQ (reference sequence). Trimming at V came to 5 bases and at J to 6 bases, leaving 16 bases not matched to a gene. CDR3 protein: CASSALENSHRGEQYF. The CDR3 region has the DNA TGTGCCAGCAGCGCCCTCGAAAACTCACACAGGGGCGAGCAGTACTTC.

The chain recombines TRBV7-2 with TRBJ1-2; tentative D call: TRBD1 (6 bases). V was cut by 5 bases and J by 4 bases, with 11 bases left in between. The germline V gene encodes CDR1 SGHTA and CDR2 FQGNSA. The CDR3 sequence is 13 residues long. The CDR3 bases are TGTGCCAGCAGCCATCAGGGGAGCTATGGCTACACCTTC. Translating gives CASSHQGSYGYTF.

The CDR3 coding sequence is TGTGCCTGGGGGAGGACAGGGGGAAGAGAAGCTTTCTTT. Translation: CAWGRTGGREAFF. The J gene is TRBJ1-1, the V gene TRBV30, with 10 bases aligning to TRBD1. Germline V gene data show CDR1 as GTSNPN and CDR2 as SVGIG (reference sequence). There are 13 residues in the CDR3. Trimming cost V 5 bases and J 8 bases; bases outside gene matches: 8.

This clone has a handful of counts. The genes are TRBV10-3 and TRBJ1-2, with TRBD1 as a possible D gene (5 bases). The V and J ends lost 2 bases and 7 bases respectively, with 11 bases between them. This CDR3 is built from 13 residues. Germline V lookup: CDR1 ENHRY, CDR2 SYGVKD. CDR3 bases: TGTGCCATCAGTGAGCTGCAGGGTGGTGGCTACACCTTC. This encodes CAISELQGGGYTF.

This chain connects TRBV6-1 to TRBJ2-7, with D perhaps TRBD1 (6 bases). The CDR3 totals 14 residues. CDR1 is MNHNS and CDR2 is SASEGT in the germline V gene. Trimming stripped 3 bases from V and 3 bases from J, with 12 bases between. The CDR3 DNA reads TGTGCCAGCAGTGATGCAGGGGCCATCTACGAGCAGTACTTC. This translates into CASSDAGAIYEQYF.

This clone has just one count. The chain combines TRBV2 with TRBJ2-2; D remains unclear. The CDR3 length is 15 residues. Germline CDR1 reads SNHLY; CDR2 reads FYNNEI. With 3 bases removed from V and 1 base from J, the gap between germline ends came to 9 bases. In DNA, the CDR3 is TGTGCCAGCAGTGATATCAGGAAGAACACCGGGGAGCTGTTTTTT. The encoded protein is CASSDIRKNTGELFF.

The rearrangement links TRBV6-5 to TRBJ2-7, with TRBD1 identical over 10 bases. After removal of 1 base from V and 1 base from J, the junction contained 1 base not matched to a gene. Germline loops: CDR1 MNHEY, CDR2 SVGAGI. The CDR3 loop spans 15 amino acids. This CDR3 is CASSYWTGGSYEQYF. Here the CDR3 DNA reads TGTGCCAGCAGTTACTGGACAGGGGGGTCCTACGAGCAGTACTTC.

This chain joins TRBV7-9 and TRBJ1-3; 7 bases align to TRBD1. Trimming cost V 4 bases and J 2 bases; bases outside gene matches: 2. The CDR3 loop spans 14 amino acids. Germline V gene data show CDR1 as SEHNR and CDR2 as FQNEAQ (reference sequence). The CDR3 is CASSSGGTGNTIYF. CDR3 bases: TGTGCCAGCAGCTCAGGGGGTACTGGAAACACCATATATTTT.

The CDR3 bases are TGTGCCAGTAGTATCTATCTCTCTGGGGCCAACGTCCTGACTTTC. It codes for CASSIYLSGANVLTF. V gene TRBV19 combines with J gene TRBJ2-6; D is uncertain. Germline-derived CDR1 and CDR2 are LNHDA and SQIVND (reference sequence). The CDR3 is 15 residues long. Trimming cost V 3 bases and J 0 bases, with 6 bases left between them.

V usage is TRBV6-6 and J usage is TRBJ2-5; TRBD2 matches at 7 bases. The CDR3 is 13 amino acids. Per germline, CDR1 MNHNY and CDR2 SVGAGI (reference sequence). The V segment lost 5 bases and the J segment 2 bases; nucleotides outside the gene matches: 2. As DNA, the CDR3 is TGTGCCAGCAGTCCGCGGGGGCAAGAGACCCAGTACTTC. It translates to CASSPRGQETQYF.

This clone was counted only a few times. V gene TRBV5-1 combines with J gene TRBJ2-3, with D possibly matching TRBD1 (6 bases). The CDR3 covers 14 residues. CDR1 is SGHRS, CDR2 YFSETQ, per germline. The V end was cut by 4 bases, the J end by 2 bases, with 11 bases between. CDR3 sequence: CASSLQGPTDTQYF. CDR3 DNA sequence: TGCGCCAGCAGCCTTCAGGGGCCCACAGATACGCAGTATTTT.

This chain joins TRBV5-6 and TRBJ1-5, with 7 nucleotides matching TRBD1. Germline V lookup: CDR1 SGHDT, CDR2 YYEEEE. V dropped 4 bases and J dropped 0; count of bases not matched to a gene: 4. This CDR3 is 15 amino acids long. CDR3 region: CASSPWDSSNQPQHF. The DNA of the CDR3 is TGTGCCAGCAGCCCATGGGACAGTAGCAATCAGCCCCAGCATTTT.

The chain links TRBV5-8 to TRBJ1-3; possibly TRBD1 for D (5 bases). Germline assignment: CDR1 SGHTS and CDR2 YDEGEE. The CDR3 has 16 residues. The germline V and J ends were trimmed by 3 bases and 0 bases, with 13 bases remaining between them. CDR3 region: CASSWGGVSSGNTIYF. The DNA of the CDR3 is TGTGCCAGCAGCTGGGGGGGTGTCAGCTCTGGAAACACCATATATTTT.

The V call is TRBV30, the J call TRBJ2-1; TRBD2 matches at 8 bases. Germline CDR1 reads GTSNPN; CDR2 reads SVGIG (reference sequence). The length of the CDR3 is 14 residues. Unmatched junction bases numbered 5, after V lost 6 bases and J lost 1 base. CDR3 DNA sequence: TGTGCCTGTCAGCGGGAGTTGTCCTACAATGAGCAGTTCTTC. Protein sequence: CACQRELSYNEQFF.

The V gene is TRBV7-3, the J gene TRBJ2-5, with a tentative D call TRBD1 (5 bases). This CDR3 contains 12 residues. From germline, CDR1 is SGHTA and CDR2 FQGTGA. Trimming cost V 4 bases and J 7 bases, with 10 bases left between them. DNA for the CDR3: TGTGCCAGCAGCTCCAGAACAGGGACCCAGTACTTC. Its protein is CASSSRTGTQYF.

V and J are TRBV4-3 and TRBJ2-5, with 9 bases aligning to TRBD1. Per the germline V gene, CDR1 is LGHNA and CDR2 is YSLEER. With 3 bases clipped from V and 4 bases from J, the junction kept 9 bases outside the gene matches. The length of the CDR3 is 16 residues. CDR3 loop: CASSQGRQGGGETQYF. The CDR3 region has the DNA TGCGCCAGCAGCCAGGGGAGACAGGGGGGAGGAGAGACCCAGTACTTC.

This clone turned up a few times. The junction and the germline gene differ at one end; a read error may be behind it. V and J are TRBV29-1 and TRBJ2-1; 8 bases align to TRBD1. Germline values: CDR1 SQVTM, CDR2 ANQGSEA. The CDR3 consists of 16 residues. The CDR3 loop reads CSVEGTGDFTYNEQFF. For the CDR3, the DNA is TGCAGCGTAGAAGGGACAGGTGACTTTACCTACAATGAGCAGTTCTTC.